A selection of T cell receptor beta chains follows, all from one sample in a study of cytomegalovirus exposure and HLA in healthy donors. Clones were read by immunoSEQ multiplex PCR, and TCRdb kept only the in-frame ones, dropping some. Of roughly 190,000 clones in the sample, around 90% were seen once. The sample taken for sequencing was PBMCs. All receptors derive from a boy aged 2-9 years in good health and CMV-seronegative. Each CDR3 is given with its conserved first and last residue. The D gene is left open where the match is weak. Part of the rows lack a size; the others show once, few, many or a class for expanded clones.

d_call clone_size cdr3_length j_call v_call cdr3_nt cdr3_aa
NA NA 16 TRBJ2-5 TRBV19 TGTGCCAGTAGTATTACCCAGGGGACACGCCAAGAGACCCAGTACTTC CASSITQGTRQETQYF
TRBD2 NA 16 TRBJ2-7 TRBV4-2 TGTGCCAGCAGCCAAGGGGGACGGGAGGCCTCCTACGAGCAGTACTTC CASSQGGREASYEQYF
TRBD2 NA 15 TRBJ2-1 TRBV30 TGTGCCTGGGCCAGACGACTAGCAGCCTCGGAGGAGCAGTTCTTC CAWARRLAASEEQFF
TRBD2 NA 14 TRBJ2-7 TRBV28 TGTGCCAGCAGCGACCTAGCGGGGGGGAGGGAACAGTACTTC CASSDLAGGREQYF
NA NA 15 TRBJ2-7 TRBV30 TGTGCCTGGAGTGCCGGGGAGAAGGGAGGCTACGAGCAGTACTTC CAWSAGEKGGYEQYF
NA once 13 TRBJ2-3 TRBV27 TGTGCCAGCAGCCGTATCGCGGGGGATACGCAGTATTTT CASSRIAGDTQYF
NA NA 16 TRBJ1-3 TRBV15 TGTGCCACCAGCAGAGGTTCAGGGCGCAGTGGAAACACCATATATTTT CATSRGSGRSGNTIYF
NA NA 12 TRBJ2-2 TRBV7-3 TGTGCCAGCAGCTTAAATAGCCGGGAGCTGTTTTTT CASSLNSRELFF
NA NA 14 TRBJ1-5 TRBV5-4 TGTGCCAGCAGCTTGGCCGGGAGCAATCAGCCCCAGCATTTT CASSLAGSNQPQHF
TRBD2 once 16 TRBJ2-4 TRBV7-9 TGTGCCAGCAGCTCAACTAGCGGGAGGGGCAAAAACATTCAGTACTTC CASSSTSGRGKNIQYF
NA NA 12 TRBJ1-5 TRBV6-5 TGTGCCAGCAGCGGGGGGAATCAGCCCCAGCATTTT CASSGGNQPQHF
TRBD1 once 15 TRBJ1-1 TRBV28 TGTGCCAGCAGTCCCAGGGGGCGCGGGGACACTGAAGCTTTCTTT CASSPRGRGDTEAFF
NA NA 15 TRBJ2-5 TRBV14 TGTGCCAGCAGCCACAGGTCCTGGTACCAAGAGACCCAGTACTTC CASSHRSWYQETQYF
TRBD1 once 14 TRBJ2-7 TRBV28 TGTGCCAGCAGTGAGACAGGGGGGGCCTACGAGCAGTACTTC CASSETGGAYEQYF
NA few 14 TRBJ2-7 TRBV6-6 TGTGCCAGCGGCACACACACCAACTCCTACGAGCAGTACTTC CASGTHTNSYEQYF
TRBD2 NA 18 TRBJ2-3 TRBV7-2 TGTGCCAGCAGCTCCGCCGGGACTAGCGGGGGTAGCACAGATACGCAGTATTTT CASSSAGTSGGSTDTQYF
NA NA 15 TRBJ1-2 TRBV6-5 TGTGCCAGCAGGCCTTTCCTCGACAGTCCCAGGGGCTACACCTTC CASRPFLDSPRGYTF
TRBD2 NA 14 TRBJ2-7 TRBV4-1 TGCGCCAGCAGCCAGACTAGCGGGTCTTACGAGCAGTACTTC CASSQTSGSYEQYF
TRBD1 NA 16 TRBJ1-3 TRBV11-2 TGTGCCAGCAGCTTAGCCGGGACAGGGGGCTTAAACACCATATATTTT CASSLAGTGGLNTIYF
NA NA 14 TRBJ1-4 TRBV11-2 TGTGCCAGCAGCTCGATTAGAGGGAATGAAAAACTGTTTTTT CASSSIRGNEKLFF
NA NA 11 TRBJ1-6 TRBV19 TGTGCCAGTACAGTCCCTGAACCCCTCCACTTT CASTVPEPLHF
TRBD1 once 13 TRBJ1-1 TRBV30 TGTGCCTGGAGAACAGGGGCGAACACTGAAGCTTTCTTT CAWRTGANTEAFF
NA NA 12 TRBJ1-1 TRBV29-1 TGCAGCGTTGAGGAGGGAAACGCTGAAGCTTTCTTT CSVEEGNAEAFF
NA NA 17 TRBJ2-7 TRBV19 TGTGCCAGTGCCCCGAGCAGGCCAGCCCCCACTCGTTACGAGCAGTACTTC CASAPSRPAPTRYEQYF
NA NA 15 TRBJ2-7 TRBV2 TGTGCCAGCAGTGATCCCGGGTGGAGCTCCTACGAGCAGTACTTC CASSDPGWSSYEQYF
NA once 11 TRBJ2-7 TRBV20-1 TGCAGTGCTAGGTTCGGTGACGAGCAGTACTTC CSARFGDEQYF
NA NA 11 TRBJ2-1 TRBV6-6 TGTGCCAGCAGTTACTCCGGGGATCAGTTCTTC CASSYSGDQFF
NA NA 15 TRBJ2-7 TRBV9 TGTGCCAGCAGCGTAGGGGGCTGGACCGCCTACGAGCAGTACTTC CASSVGGWTAYEQYF
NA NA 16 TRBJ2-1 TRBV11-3 TGTGCCAGCAGCTTAGAGGGGTCACGGGGCTACAATGAGCAGTTCTTC CASSLEGSRGYNEQFF
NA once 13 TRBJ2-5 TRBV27 TGTGCCAGCAGATCCGGGGTTCAAGAGACCCAGTACTTC CASRSGVQETQYF
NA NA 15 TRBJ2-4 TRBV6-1 TGTGCCAGCAGCCCACCCCCGCGGAGACCAAACATTCAGTACTTC CASSPPPRRPNIQYF
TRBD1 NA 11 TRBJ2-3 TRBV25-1 TGTGCCAGCGGGACAGCCTATACGCAGTATTTT CASGTAYTQYF
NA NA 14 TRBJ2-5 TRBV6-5 TGTGCCAGCAGTTACTCGAGGCAGTTAGAGACCCAGTACTTC CASSYSRQLETQYF
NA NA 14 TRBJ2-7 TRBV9 TGTGCCAGCAGCGTAGTGCCGGTAGGGGGTGAGCAGTACTTC CASSVVPVGGEQYF
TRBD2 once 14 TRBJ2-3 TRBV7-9 TGTGCCAGCAGCTGGGGAGGGGGCACAGATACGCAGTATTTT CASSWGGGTDTQYF
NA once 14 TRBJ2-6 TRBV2 TGTGCCAGCAGTGACGGGACAGGGGCCAACGTCCTGACTTTC CASSDGTGANVLTF
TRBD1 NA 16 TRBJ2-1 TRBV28 TGTGCCAGCAGCCTTTCCTTCGGGACAGGTTACAATGAGCAGTTCTTC CASSLSFGTGYNEQFF
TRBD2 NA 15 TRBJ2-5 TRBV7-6 TGTGCCAGCAGAAGTCCGGTAGCGGGGGGTGAGACCCAGTACTTC CASRSPVAGGETQYF
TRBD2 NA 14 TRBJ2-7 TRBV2 TGTGCCAGCACCGACCTTGGACTAGCTGGCGAGCAGTACTTC CASTDLGLAGEQYF
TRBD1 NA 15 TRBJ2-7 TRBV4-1 TGCGCCAGCAGCCCTCTACCCTCGACAGGGGACGAGCAGTACTTC CASSPLPSTGDEQYF
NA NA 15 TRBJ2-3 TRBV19 TGTGCCAGTAGTATTCCCGCCCCCCCGGGGGATACGCAGTATTTT CASSIPAPPGDTQYF
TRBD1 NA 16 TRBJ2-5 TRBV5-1 TGCGCCAGCAGCTTGGCCGGTCAGGGGGCGGGGGAGACCCAGTACTTC CASSLAGQGAGETQYF
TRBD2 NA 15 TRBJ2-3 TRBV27 TGTGCCAGCAGTACGCCGGGGGGTAGCACAGATACGCAGTATTTT CASSTPGGSTDTQYF